Listed here are 27 T cell receptor beta chains from one sample, sequenced in a study of blood T cell repertoires in COVID-19. The protocol was immunoSEQ multiplex PCR, while the TCRdb copy is restricted to in-frame clones and leaves out a portion. The sample holds approximately 150,000 clones; around 84% are singletons and the top ten take about 7.2%. The specimen sequenced was peripheral blood. All receptors come from a woman in her forties or fifties in a cohort sampled during active or convalescent COVID-19.

The chain has TRBV12-3 or TRBV12-4 and TRBJ1-5; perhaps TRBD1 as D (5 bases). Trimming removed 8 bases at V and 9 bases at J, with 14 bases between. The CDR3 runs to 12 residues. The CDR3 sequence: CASGAPSGPQHF. The CDR3 nucleotides are TGTGCCAGCGGGGCCCCCTCGGGGCCCCAGCATTTT.

There are a few counts of this clone. J is TRBJ1-6 and V is TRBV3-1 (or the pseudogene TRBV3-2); no clear D gene. CDR3 size: 13 residues. Trimming removed 0 bases from V and 10 bases from J, with 7 bases in between. CDR1 is LGHDT and CDR2 is YNNKEL in the germline V gene (reference sequence). The CDR3 region has the DNA TGTGCCAGCAGCCAAGACTGGAGATCACCCCTCCACTTT. Translated: CASSQDWRSPLHF.

The table lists this clone with a count of one. The chain recombines TRBV11-1 with TRBJ1-2, with TRBD1 matching over 8 bases. The ends lost 3 bases at V and 4 bases at J; junction bases unmatched: 10. The CDR3 extends over 16 amino acids. Germline-derived CDR1 and CDR2 are SGHAT and FQDESV (reference sequence). The DNA for the CDR3 is TGTGCCAGCAGCTTGGGCCGGGACAGGCGATCCTATGGCTACACCTTC. The encoded protein is CASSLGRDRRSYGYTF. The complete variable domain, with remaining parts taken from reference TRBV11-1 and TRBJ1-2, reads EAEVAQSPRYKITEKSQAVAFWCDPISGHATLYWYRQILGQGPELLVQFQDESVVDDSQLPKDRFSAERLKGVDSTLKIQPAELGDSAMYLCASSLGRDRRSYGYTFGSGTRLTVV.

The rearrangement uses TRBV29-1 and TRBJ1-5, with 11 nucleotides matching TRBD1. The ends lost 6 bases at V and 6 bases at J; junction bases unmatched: 4. Germline CDR1 SQVTM, CDR2 ANQGSEA. This CDR3 has 13 amino acids. CDR3 DNA: TGCAGCGTGGGACAGGGGGGCAGTCAGCCCCAGCATTTT. Protein sequence: CSVGQGGSQPQHF.

The V and J genes are TRBV12-3 or TRBV12-4 and TRBJ1-2; TRBD1 might be the D (5 bases). The CDR3 runs to 13 residues. Deletions cut 5 bases from V and 8 bases from J, with 15 bases between. CDR3 sequence: CASSPDDSKGYTF. Written as DNA, the CDR3 is TGTGCCAGCAGTCCAGACGACAGTAAAGGCTACACCTTC.

J is TRBJ2-7 and V is TRBV7-2; weak D call: TRBD2 (6 bases). Germline V gives CDR1 SGHTA, CDR2 FQGNSA. V lost 1 base, J lost 2 bases, and 12 bases lay in between. This CDR3 is 15 amino acids long. The CDR3 protein is CASSLGPRGAYEQYF. In DNA form, the CDR3 reads TGTGCCAGCAGCTTAGGTCCGCGGGGAGCCTACGAGCAGTACTTC.

The chain carries TRBV9 and TRBJ1-2; D is undetermined. There are 14 residues in the CDR3. With 2 bases removed from V and 3 bases from J, the gap between germline ends came to 11 bases. Germline V gene lookup returns CDR1 SGDLS and CDR2 YYNGEE. As DNA, the CDR3 is TGTGCCAGCAGCGTGCGGGGAGAGTACTATGGCTACACCTTC. Its protein product is CASSVRGEYYGYTF.

Only a few counts were recorded for this clone. This sequence joins TRBV16 and TRBJ1-2; D not certain. The CDR3 length is 15 residues. The germline V and J ends were trimmed by 2 bases and 2 bases, with 12 bases remaining between them. Germline V lookup: CDR1 KGHSY, CDR2 FQNENV. CDR3 sequence (DNA): TGTGCCAGCAGCCAAACCGGGGTGATCAACTATGGCTACACCTTC. Translated: CASSQTGVINYGYTF.

The V gene is TRBV19, the J gene TRBJ1-2; 8 bases map to TRBD1. CDR3 length equals 18 residues. Germline trimming cut 7 bases from V and 4 bases from J; bases unmatched to any gene: 20. The germline gives CDR1 LNHDA, CDR2 SQIVND (reference sequence). CDR3 in DNA: TGTGCCAGTACGCTAGGCCCTCTTTCGACAGGGGCGATCTATGGCTACACCTTC. Translated: CASTLGPLSTGAIYGYTF.

V gene TRBV19 combines with J gene TRBJ1-4, with 7 bases that match TRBD1. V lost 1 base and J lost 5; bases outside the gene matches: 4. CDR1 and CDR2 from the germline V gene are LNHDA and SQIVND (reference sequence). There are 15 residues in the CDR3. The CDR3 is CASSIASGGNEKLFF. The CDR3 DNA sequence: TGTGCCAGTAGTATAGCTTCAGGGGGAAATGAAAAACTGTTTTTT.

J is TRBJ1-1 and V is TRBV3-1 (or the pseudogene TRBV3-2), with 7 bases aligning to TRBD1. V shed 1 base, J shed 1 base, and the junction held 0 bases outside the gene matches. CDR3 size: 14 residues. The germline V gene has CDR1 LGHDT and CDR2 YNNKEL (reference sequence). The CDR3 DNA reads as TGTGCCAGCAGCCAAGCAGGGGGGAACACTGAAGCTTTCTTT. This codes for CASSQAGGNTEAFF.

This clone was observed a few times. This chain joins TRBV18 and TRBJ1-4, with a possible D match to TRBD1 (6 bases). The germline gives CDR1 KGHSH, CDR2 LQKENI. This CDR3 is 13 amino acids long. The germline V and J ends were trimmed by 3 bases and 7 bases, with 9 bases remaining between them. CDR3 in DNA: TGTGCCAGCTCACCGACCAGGGGTGAAAAACTGTTTTTT. This codes for CASSPTRGEKLFF. The complete variable domain, with remaining parts taken from reference TRBV18 and TRBJ1-4, reads NAGVMQNPRHLVRRRGQEARLRCSPMKGHSHVYWYRQLPEEGLKFMVYLQKENIIDESGMPKERFSAEFPKEGPSILRIQQVVRGDSAAYFCASSPTRGEKLFFGSGTQLSVL.

J is TRBJ1-5 and V is TRBV19, with 10 positions matching TRBD1. V shed 5 bases, J shed 2 bases, and the junction held 6 bases outside the gene matches. Germline V lookup: CDR1 LNHDA, CDR2 SQIVND (reference sequence). This CDR3 is built from 16 residues. The DNA of the CDR3 is TGTGCCAGTAGTGAGACAGGGGGCTCGGGCAATCAGCCCCAGCATTTT. Translating gives CASSETGGSGNQPQHF.

This sequence joins TRBV19 and TRBJ1-6, with 10 bases matching TRBD1. This CDR3 has 15 residues. Germline-derived CDR1 and CDR2 are LNHDA and SQIVND (reference sequence). After removal of 6 bases from V and 12 bases from J, the junction contained 11 bases not matched to a gene. This CDR3 reads CASSRTGGLGKPLHF. The CDR3 DNA follows: TGTGCCAGTAGCCGGACAGGGGGGTTAGGTAAACCCCTCCACTTT.

The V call is TRBV7-8, the J call TRBJ2-1; 9 bases match TRBD2. The CDR3 has 17 amino acids. The germline CDR1 and CDR2 sequences are SGHVS and FQNEAQ. V dropped 7 bases and J dropped 4; count of bases not matched to a gene: 14. CDR3 DNA sequence: TGTGCCAGCACCCCGTTTGGTAGCGGGGGAGGATACAATGAGCAGTTCTTC. This encodes CASTPFGSGGGYNEQFF.

The genes are TRBV12-5 and TRBJ1-4; no firm D call. From germline, CDR1 is LGHNT and CDR2 FRNRAP. This CDR3 is 14 amino acids long. Trimming took 5 bases from V and 8 from J, leaving 15 bases between them. The CDR3 protein is CASGPREGGEKLFF. The CDR3, as DNA: TGTGCTAGTGGTCCCCGGGAGGGCGGAGAAAAACTGTTTTTT.

The chain couples TRBV10-2 to TRBJ2-5; 7 nucleotides agree with TRBD1. After removal of 6 bases from V and 1 base from J, the junction contained 8 bases not matched to a gene. This CDR3 contains 15 residues. Germline V gene data show CDR1 as WSHSY and CDR2 as SAAADI. The CDR3 DNA reads as TGCGCCAGCAGAGCCCTGGGACAGCTCCAAGAGACCCAGTACTTC. The encoded protein is CASRALGQLQETQYF.

The chain combines TRBV2 with TRBJ1-1; tentative D call: TRBD1 (5 bases). The CDR3 totals 14 residues. Germline assignment: CDR1 SNHLY and CDR2 FYNNEI. Trimming took 2 bases from V and 5 from J, leaving 12 bases between them. CDR3 sequence reads: CASSEQGDRTEAFF. The CDR3 nucleotides are TGTGCCAGCAGTGAACAGGGTGATCGGACTGAAGCTTTCTTT.

The gene calls are TRBV7-6 and TRBJ2-1; D remains unclear. The germline V and J ends were trimmed by 1 base and 5 bases, with 12 bases remaining between them. In germline, CDR1 is SGHVS, CDR2 FNYEAQ. CDR3 length: 15 residues. CDR3 loop: CASSLVRGPNNEQFF. In DNA, the CDR3 is TGTGCCAGCAGCTTAGTGAGAGGCCCGAACAATGAGCAGTTCTTC.

The chain couples TRBV14 to TRBJ1-2; 7 bases match TRBD1. Germline V CDR1 and CDR2: SGHDN, FVKESK. This CDR3 contains 15 residues. V was clipped by 0 bases and J by 5 bases; unmatched bases: 6. CDR3 sequence reads: CASSQDTTGPYGYTF. As DNA, the CDR3 is TGTGCCAGCAGCCAAGATACGACAGGGCCTTATGGCTACACCTTC.

V and J are TRBV6-1 and TRBJ2-1; D not resolved. Trimming left V 0 bases short and J 2 bases short, with 5 bases between. Germline CDR1 reads MNHNS; CDR2 reads SASEGT. The CDR3 extends over 14 amino acids. The CDR3: CASSEATAYNEQFF. The CDR3 nucleotides read TGTGCCAGCAGTGAAGCTACAGCCTACAATGAGCAGTTCTTC.

The chain links TRBV14 to TRBJ1-1; D is possibly TRBD1 (5 bases). The CDR3 runs 13 residues. In germline, CDR1 is SGHDN, CDR2 FVKESK. The ends were cut back, 5 bases at V and 1 base at J, with 8 bases in the middle. CDR3 nucleotides: TGTGCCAGCAGCTCAGGACAGAACACTGAAGCTTTCTTT. Translation: CASSSGQNTEAFF.

The V call is TRBV21-1, the J call TRBJ2-3; the table's D call, TRBD1, was not checked against the DNA. TRBV21-1 is listed as a pseudogene. There are 13 residues in the CDR3. The CDR3 here is CASSKQDTDTQYF. CDR3 in DNA: TGTGCCAGCAGCAAACAGGATACAGATACGCAGTATTTT.

The rearrangement uses TRBV2 and TRBJ2-7; D unresolved. The CDR3 length is 13 residues. The germline V gene encodes CDR1 SNHLY and CDR2 FYNNEI. V was trimmed by 2 bases and J by 0 bases, leaving 5 bases between them. The CDR3 sequence is CASSEWASYEQYF. Written as DNA, the CDR3 is TGTGCCAGCAGTGAATGGGCCTCCTACGAGCAGTACTTC. The full variable domain, in which reference TRBV2 and TRBJ2-7 provide the parts outside the CDR3, is EPEVTQTPSHQVTQMGQEVILRCVPISNHLYFYWYRQILGQKVEFLVSFYNNEISEKSEIFDDQFSVERPDGSNFTLKIRSTKLEDSAMYFCASSEWASYEQYFGPGTRLTVT.

V and J are TRBV27 and TRBJ1-2; 7 positions match TRBD1. In germline, CDR1 is MNHEY, CDR2 SMNVEV (reference sequence). V lost 5 bases and J lost 5; bases outside the gene matches: 5. CDR3 size: 13 residues. For the CDR3, the DNA is TGTGCCAGCAGTCCTCGACAGGGTTATGGCTACACCTTC. Translating it yields CASSPRQGYGYTF.

The CDR3 protein is CASSYRGTSGAETQYF. The DNA of the CDR3 is TGTGCCAGCAGTTATCGCGGGACTAGCGGGGCTGAGACCCAGTACTTC. The chain links TRBV6-5 to TRBJ2-5, with 13 bases lining up with TRBD2. V lost 3 bases and J lost 5; bases outside the gene matches: 6. This CDR3 has 16 residues. CDR1 and CDR2 from the germline V gene are MNHEY and SVGAGI.

V is TRBV2 and J is TRBJ1-3, with D maybe TRBD1 (6 bases). The CDR3 extends over 16 amino acids. Trimming shortened V by 6 bases and J by 0 bases, and 15 bases separated the two germline ends. Germline assignment: CDR1 SNHLY and CDR2 FYNNEI. DNA of the CDR3: TGTGCCAGCAGAGCCGGGACACCGAGCTCTGGAAACACCATATATTTT. Translation: CASRAGTPSSGNTIYF.